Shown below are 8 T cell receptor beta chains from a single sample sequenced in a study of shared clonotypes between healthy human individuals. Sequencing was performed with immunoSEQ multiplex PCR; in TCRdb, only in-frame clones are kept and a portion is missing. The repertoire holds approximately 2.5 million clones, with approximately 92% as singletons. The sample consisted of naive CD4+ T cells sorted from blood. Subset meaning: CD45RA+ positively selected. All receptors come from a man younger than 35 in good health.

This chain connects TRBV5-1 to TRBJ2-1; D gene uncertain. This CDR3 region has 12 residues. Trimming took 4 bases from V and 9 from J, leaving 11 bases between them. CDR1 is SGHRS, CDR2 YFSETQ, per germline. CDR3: CASSQDSSEQFF. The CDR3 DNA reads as TGCGCCAGCAGCCAGGATAGTAGTGAGCAGTTCTTC.

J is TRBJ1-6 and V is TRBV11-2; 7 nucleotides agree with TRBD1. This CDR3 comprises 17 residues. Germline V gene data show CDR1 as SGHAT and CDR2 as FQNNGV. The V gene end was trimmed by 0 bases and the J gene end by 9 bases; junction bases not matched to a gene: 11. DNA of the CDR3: TGTGCCAGCAGCTTAGAAGGGGGCGCTCTGTTAAGTTCACCCCTCCACTTT. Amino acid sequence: CASSLEGGALLSSPLHF.

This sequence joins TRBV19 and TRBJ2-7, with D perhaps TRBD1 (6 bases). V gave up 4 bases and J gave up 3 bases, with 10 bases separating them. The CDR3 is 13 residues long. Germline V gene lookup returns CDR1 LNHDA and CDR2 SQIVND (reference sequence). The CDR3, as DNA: TGTGCCAGTAGTAGATTACAGGGCTACGAGCAGTACTTC. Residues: CASSRLQGYEQYF.

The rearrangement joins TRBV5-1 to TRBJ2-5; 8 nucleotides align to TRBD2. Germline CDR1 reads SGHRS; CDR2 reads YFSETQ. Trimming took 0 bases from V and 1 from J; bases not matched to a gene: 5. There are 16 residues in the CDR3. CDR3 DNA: TGCGCCAGCAGCTTGGTGGTCGGGGGGGTCCAAGAGACCCAGTACTTC. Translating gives CASSLVVGGVQETQYF.

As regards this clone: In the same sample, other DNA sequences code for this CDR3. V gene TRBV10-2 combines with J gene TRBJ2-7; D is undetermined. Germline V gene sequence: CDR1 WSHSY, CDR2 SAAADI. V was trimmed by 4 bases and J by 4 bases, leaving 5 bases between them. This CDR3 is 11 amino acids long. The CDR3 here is CASSGVYEQYF. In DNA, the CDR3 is TGCGCCAGCAGTGGTGTTTACGAGCAGTACTTC.

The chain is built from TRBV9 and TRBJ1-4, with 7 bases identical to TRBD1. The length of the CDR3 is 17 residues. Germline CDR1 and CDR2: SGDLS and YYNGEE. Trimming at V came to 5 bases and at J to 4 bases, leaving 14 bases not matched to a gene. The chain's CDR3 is CASSPTLPGQFNEKLFF. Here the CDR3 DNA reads TGTGCCAGCAGTCCTACCCTTCCGGGACAGTTTAATGAAAAACTGTTTTTT.

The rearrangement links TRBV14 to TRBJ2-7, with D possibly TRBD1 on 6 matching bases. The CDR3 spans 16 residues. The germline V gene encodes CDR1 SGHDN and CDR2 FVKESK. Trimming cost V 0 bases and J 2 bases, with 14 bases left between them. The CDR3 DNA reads TGTGCCAGCAGCCAAGATGGAGGACAGCCACCCTACGAGCAGTACTTC. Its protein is CASSQDGGQPPYEQYF. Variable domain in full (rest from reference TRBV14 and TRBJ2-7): EAGVTQFPSHSVIEKGQTVTLRCDPISGHDNLYWYRRVMGKEIKFLLHFVKESKQDESGMPNNRFLAERTGGTYSTLKVQPAELEDSGVYFCASSQDGGQPPYEQYFGPGTRLTVT.

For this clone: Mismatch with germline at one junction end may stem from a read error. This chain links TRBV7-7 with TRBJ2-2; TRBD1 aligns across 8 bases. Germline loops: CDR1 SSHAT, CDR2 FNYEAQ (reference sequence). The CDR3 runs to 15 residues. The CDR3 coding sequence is TGTGCTAGCAGCCAAGACAGGGGCGGGACCGGGGAGCTGTTTTTT. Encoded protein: CASSQDRGGTGELFF.